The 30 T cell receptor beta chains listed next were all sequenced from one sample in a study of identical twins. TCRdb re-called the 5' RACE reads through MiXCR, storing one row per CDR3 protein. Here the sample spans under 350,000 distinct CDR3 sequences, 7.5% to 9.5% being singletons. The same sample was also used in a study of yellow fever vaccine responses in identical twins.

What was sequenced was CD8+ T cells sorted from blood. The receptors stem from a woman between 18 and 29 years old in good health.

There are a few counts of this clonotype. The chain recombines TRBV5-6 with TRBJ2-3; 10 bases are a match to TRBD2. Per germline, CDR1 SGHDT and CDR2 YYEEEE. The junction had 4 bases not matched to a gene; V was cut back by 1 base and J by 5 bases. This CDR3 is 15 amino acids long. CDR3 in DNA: TGTGCCAGCAGCTTGAGCGGGGGGGCACGAGATACGCAGTATTTT. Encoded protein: CASSLSGGARDTQYF.

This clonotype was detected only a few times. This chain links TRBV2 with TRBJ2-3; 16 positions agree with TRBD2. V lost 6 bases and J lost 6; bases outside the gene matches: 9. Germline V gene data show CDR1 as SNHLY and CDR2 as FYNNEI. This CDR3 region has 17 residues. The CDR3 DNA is TGTGCCAGCAGGGGACCGGGACTAGCGGGAGGGTCCGATACGCAGTATTTT. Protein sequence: CASRGPGLAGGSDTQYF.

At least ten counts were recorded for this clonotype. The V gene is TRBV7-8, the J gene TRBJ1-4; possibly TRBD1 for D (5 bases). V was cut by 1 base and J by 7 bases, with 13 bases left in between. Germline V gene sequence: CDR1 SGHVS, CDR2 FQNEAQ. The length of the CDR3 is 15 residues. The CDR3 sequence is CASSLEAGFTEKLFF. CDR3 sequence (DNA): TGTGCCAGCAGCTTAGAGGCAGGGTTTACTGAAAAACTGTTTTTT.

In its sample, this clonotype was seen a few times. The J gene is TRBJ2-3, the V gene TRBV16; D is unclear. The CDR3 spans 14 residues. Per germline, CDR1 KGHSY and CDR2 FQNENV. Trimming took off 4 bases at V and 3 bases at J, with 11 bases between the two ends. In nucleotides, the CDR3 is TGTGCCAGCAGCCCAATCCCCAGTACAGATACGCAGTATTTT. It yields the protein CASSPIPSTDTQYF.

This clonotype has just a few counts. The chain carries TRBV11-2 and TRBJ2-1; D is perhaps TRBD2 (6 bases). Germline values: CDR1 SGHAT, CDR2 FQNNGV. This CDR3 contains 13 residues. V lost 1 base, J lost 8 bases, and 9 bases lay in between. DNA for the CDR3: TGTGCCAGCAGCTTAGGCGGGACTTATGAGCAGTTCTTC. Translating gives CASSLGGTYEQFF.

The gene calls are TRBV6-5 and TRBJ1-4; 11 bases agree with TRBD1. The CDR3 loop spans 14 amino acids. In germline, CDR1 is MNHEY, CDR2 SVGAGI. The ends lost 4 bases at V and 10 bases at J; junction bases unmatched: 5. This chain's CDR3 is CASSFGQGAGKLFF. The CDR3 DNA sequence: TGTGCCAGCAGTTTTGGACAGGGGGCTGGAAAACTGTTTTTT.

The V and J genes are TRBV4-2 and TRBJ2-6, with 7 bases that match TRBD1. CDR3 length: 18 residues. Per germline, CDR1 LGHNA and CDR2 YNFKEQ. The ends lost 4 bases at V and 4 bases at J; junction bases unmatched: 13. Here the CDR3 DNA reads TGTGCCAGCAGCCGCGACAGGGACATTACGGGGGGGGCCAACGTCCTGACTTTC. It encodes CASSRDRDITGGANVLTF.

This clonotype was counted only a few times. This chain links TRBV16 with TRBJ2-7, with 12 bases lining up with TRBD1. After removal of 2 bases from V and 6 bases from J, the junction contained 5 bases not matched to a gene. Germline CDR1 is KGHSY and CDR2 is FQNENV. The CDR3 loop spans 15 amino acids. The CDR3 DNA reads TGTGCCAGCAGCCAACCGGGACAGGGGGCAATCGAGCAGTACTTC. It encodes CASSQPGQGAIEQYF.

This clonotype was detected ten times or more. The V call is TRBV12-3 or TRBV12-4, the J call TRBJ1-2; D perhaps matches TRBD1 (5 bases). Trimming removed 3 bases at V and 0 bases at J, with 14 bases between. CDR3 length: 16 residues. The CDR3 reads CASSLGRQSTNYGYTF. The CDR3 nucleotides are TGTGCCAGCAGTTTGGGCAGACAGAGTACTAACTATGGCTACACCTTC.

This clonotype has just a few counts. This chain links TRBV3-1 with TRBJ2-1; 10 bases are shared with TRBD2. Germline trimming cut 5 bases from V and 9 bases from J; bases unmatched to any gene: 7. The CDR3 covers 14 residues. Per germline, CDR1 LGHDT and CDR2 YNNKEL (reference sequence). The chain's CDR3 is CASSITGLALEQFF. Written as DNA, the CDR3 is TGTGCCAGCAGCATAACGGGACTAGCGCTTGAGCAGTTCTTC.

CDR3 DNA sequence: TGTGCCATCGGATCGGGACAGAGCTCTGGGGCCAACGTCCTGACTTTC. Translating gives CAIGSGQSSGANVLTF. The chain joins TRBV10-3 to TRBJ2-6, with TRBD1 matching over 7 bases. The CDR3 has 16 residues. In germline, CDR1 is ENHRY, CDR2 SYGVKD. V shed 8 bases, J shed 0 bases, and the junction held 7 bases outside the gene matches.

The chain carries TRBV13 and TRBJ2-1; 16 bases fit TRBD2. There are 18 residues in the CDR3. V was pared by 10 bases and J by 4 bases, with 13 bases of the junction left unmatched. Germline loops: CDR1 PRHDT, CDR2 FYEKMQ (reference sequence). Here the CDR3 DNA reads TGTGCCATCTGGGTGTTGGGACTAGCGGGGGGGATTTACAATGAGCAGTTCTTC. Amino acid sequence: CAIWVLGLAGGIYNEQFF.

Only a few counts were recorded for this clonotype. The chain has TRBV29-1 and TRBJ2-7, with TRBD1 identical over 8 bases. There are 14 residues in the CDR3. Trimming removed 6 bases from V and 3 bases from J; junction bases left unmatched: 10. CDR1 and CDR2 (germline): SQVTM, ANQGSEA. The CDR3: CSVAGGLEVYEQYF. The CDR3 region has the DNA TGCAGCGTGGCAGGGGGCTTAGAGGTCTACGAGCAGTACTTC.

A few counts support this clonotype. CDR3 amino acids: CASSQASFLQEEKLFF. The CDR3 nucleotides are TGTGCCAGCAGCCAAGCCTCGTTTCTCCAGGAGGAAAAACTGTTTTTT. The chain couples TRBV16 to TRBJ1-4, with D unclear. Germline values: CDR1 KGHSY, CDR2 FQNENV. The CDR3 runs 16 residues. V lost 2 bases and J 8 bases, leaving 18 bases between the germline ends.

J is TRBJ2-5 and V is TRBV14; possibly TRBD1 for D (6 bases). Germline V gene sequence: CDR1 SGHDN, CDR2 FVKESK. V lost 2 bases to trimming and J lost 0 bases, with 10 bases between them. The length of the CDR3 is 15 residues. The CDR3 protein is CASSQPTGYQETQYF. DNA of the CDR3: TGTGCCAGCAGCCAACCTACAGGGTACCAAGAGACCCAGTACTTC.

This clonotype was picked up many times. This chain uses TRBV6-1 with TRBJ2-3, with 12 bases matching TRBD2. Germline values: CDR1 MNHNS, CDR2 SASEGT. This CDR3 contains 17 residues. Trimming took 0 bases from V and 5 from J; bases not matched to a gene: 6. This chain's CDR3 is CASSEAILAGGQDTQYF. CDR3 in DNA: TGTGCCAGCAGTGAAGCGATTCTAGCGGGGGGGCAAGATACGCAGTATTTT.

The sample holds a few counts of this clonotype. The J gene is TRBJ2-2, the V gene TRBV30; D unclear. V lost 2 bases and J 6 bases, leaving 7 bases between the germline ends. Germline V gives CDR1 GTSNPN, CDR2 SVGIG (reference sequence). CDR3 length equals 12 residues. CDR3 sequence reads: CAWSIGPGELFF. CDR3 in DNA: TGTGCCTGGAGTATCGGTCCCGGGGAGCTGTTTTTT.

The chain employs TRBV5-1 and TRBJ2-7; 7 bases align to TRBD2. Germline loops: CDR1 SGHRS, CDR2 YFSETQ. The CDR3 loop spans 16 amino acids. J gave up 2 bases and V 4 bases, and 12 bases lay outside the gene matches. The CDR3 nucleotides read TGCGCCAGCAGCCCACACCTAGCGGAAGGGACCTACGAGCAGTACTTC. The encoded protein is CASSPHLAEGTYEQYF.

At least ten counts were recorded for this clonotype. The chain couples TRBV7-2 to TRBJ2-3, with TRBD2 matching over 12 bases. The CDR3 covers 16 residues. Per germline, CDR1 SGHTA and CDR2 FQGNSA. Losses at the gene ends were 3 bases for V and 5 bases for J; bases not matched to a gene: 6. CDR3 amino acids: CASSFLAGGPEDTQYF. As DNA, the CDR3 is TGTGCCAGCAGCTTCCTAGCGGGGGGGCCCGAAGATACGCAGTATTTT.

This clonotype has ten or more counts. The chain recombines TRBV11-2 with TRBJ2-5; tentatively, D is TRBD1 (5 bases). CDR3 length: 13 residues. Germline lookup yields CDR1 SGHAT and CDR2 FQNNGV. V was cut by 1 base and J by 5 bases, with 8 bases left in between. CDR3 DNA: TGTGCCAGCAGCTTAGTCCAGGGCGAGACCCAGTACTTC. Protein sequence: CASSLVQGETQYF. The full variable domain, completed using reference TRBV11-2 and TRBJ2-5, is EAGVAQSPRYKIIEKRQSVAFWCNPISGHATLYWYQQILGQGPKLLIQFQNNGVVDDSQLPKDRFSAERLKGVDSTLKIQPAKLEDSAVYLCASSLVQGETQYFGPGTRLLVL.

This CDR3 reads CASSYLIEASGGGAGLFF. The DNA for the CDR3 is TGTGCCAGCAGTTACTTGATCGAGGCTAGCGGGGGAGGGGCTGGCTTGTTCTTC. The chain joins TRBV6-2 or TRBV6-3 to TRBJ2-1; 10 bases map to TRBD2. Germline CDR1 reads MNHEY; CDR2 reads SVGEGT. The CDR3 is made up of 18 amino acids. V shed 1 base, J shed 15 bases, and the junction held 21 bases outside the gene matches.

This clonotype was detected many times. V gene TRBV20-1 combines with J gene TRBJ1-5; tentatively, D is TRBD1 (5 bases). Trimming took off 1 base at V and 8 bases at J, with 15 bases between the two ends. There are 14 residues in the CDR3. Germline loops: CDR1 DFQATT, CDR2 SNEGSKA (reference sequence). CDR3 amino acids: CSARVWGDGEPQHF. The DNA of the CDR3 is TGCAGTGCTAGAGTCTGGGGGGATGGTGAGCCCCAGCATTTT.

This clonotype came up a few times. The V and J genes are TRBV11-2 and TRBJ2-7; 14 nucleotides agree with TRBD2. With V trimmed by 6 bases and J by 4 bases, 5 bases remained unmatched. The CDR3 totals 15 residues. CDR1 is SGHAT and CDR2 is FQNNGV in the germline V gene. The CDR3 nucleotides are TGTGCCAGCAGGCCGACTAGCGGGAGGGCTTACGAGCAGTACTTC. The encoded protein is CASRPTSGRAYEQYF.

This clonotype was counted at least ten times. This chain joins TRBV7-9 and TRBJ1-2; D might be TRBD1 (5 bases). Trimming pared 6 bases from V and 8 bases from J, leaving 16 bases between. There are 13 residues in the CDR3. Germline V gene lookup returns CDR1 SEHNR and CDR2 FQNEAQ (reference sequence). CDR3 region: CASRDGGRYGYTF. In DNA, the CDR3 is TGTGCCAGCAGGGACGGGGGTCGGTACGGCTACACCTTC.

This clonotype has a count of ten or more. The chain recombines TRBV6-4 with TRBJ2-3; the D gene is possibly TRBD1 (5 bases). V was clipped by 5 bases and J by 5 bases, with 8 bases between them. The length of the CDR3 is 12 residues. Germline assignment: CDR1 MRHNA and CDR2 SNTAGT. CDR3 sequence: CASSQGEDTQYF. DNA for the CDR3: TGTGCCAGCAGTCAGGGCGAAGATACGCAGTATTTT.

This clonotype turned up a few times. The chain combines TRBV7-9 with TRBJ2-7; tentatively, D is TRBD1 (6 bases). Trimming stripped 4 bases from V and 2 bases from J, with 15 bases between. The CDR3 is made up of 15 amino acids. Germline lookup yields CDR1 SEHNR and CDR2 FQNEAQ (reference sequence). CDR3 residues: CASSSTEGDTYEQYF. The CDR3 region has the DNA TGTGCCAGCAGCTCTACGGAAGGGGACACCTACGAGCAGTACTTC.

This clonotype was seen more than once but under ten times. CDR3 in DNA: TGTGCCAGCAGCCAGCCTAGCGGGGGGGAGAGGGAGCAGTTCTTC. Its translation is CASSQPSGGEREQFF. The chain recombines TRBV3-1 with TRBJ2-1; 12 positions agree with TRBD2. Germline CDR1 is LGHDT and CDR2 is YNNKEL (reference sequence). V lost 3 bases, J lost 10 bases, and 7 bases stayed unmatched. The CDR3 contains 15 residues.

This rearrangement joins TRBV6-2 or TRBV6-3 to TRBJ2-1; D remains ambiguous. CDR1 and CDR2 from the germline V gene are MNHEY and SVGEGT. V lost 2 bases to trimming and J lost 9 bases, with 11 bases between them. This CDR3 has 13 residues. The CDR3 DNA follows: TGTGCCAGCAGTTACGGCTATTTAGGTGAGCAGTTCTTC. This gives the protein CASSYGYLGEQFF.

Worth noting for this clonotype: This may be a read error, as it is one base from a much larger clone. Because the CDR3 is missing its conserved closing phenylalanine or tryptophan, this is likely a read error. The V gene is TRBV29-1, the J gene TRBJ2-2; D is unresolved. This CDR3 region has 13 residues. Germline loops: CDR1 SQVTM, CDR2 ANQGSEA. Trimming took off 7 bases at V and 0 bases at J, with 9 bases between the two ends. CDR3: CSAYSANTGELFI. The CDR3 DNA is TGCAGCGCCTACAGTGCGAACACCGGGGAGCTGTTTATT.

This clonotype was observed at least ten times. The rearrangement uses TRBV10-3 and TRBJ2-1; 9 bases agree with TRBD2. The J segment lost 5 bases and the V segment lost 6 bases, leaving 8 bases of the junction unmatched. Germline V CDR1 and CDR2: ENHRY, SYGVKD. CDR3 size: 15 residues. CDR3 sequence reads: CAIRDSGGINNEQFF. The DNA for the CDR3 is TGTGCCATCAGAGATAGCGGGGGAATAAACAATGAGCAGTTCTTC.